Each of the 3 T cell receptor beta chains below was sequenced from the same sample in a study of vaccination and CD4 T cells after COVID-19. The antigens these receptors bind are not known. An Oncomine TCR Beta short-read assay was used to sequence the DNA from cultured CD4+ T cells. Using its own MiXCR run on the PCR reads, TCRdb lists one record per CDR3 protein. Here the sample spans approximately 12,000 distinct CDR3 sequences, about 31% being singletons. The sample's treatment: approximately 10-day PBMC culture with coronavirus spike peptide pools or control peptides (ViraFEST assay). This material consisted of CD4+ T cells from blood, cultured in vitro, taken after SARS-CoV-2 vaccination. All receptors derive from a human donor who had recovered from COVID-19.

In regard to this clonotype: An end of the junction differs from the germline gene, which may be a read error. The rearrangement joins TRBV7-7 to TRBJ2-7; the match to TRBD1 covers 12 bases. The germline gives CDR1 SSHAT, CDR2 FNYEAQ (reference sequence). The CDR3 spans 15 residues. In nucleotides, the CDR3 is TGTGCTAGCAGCCCGGGGACAGGGGGCGCCTACGAGCAGTACTTC. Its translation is CASSPGTGGAYEQYF.

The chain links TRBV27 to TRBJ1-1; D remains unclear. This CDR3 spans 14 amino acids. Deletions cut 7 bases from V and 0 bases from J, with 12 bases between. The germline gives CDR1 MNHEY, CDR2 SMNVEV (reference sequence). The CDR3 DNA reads TGTGCCAGCAAAACCAGTGGGATGAACACTGAAGCTTTCTTT. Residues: CASKTSGMNTEAFF.

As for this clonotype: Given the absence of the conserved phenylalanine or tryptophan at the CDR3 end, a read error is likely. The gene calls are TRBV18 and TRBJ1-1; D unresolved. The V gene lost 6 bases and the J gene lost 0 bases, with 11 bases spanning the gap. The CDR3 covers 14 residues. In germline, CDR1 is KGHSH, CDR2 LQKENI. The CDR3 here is CASSRDTLNTEAFS. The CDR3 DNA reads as TGTGCCAGCTCCCGCGACACGTTGAACACTGAAGCTTTCTCT.